This entry is about one T cell receptor (beta chain). Its target is unknown. These data come from a study of circulating and synovial CD4+ cells in juvenile arthritis. General study findings and limits: Overlap with synovium rose as more T cells were sequenced. T cell genome counts differed by at least an order of magnitude between CPL and CD4 samples. These repertoires were less diverse than bulk blood CD4 repertoires. Compared with bulk blood, circulating pathogenic-like lymphocytes shared substantially more CDR3 sequences with synovial T cells.

TCRdb keeps only in-frame clones here, not all; method: immunoSEQ multiplex PCR. Among about 33,000 clones listed, more than 90% were seen once. The receptor was derived from a human donor with juvenile idiopathic arthritis. Material: CD4+ T cells from blood.

The CDR3 DNA is TGTGCCAGCAGCTTAGAGAGCGGGAGCAATGAGCAGTTCTTC. This gives the protein CASSLESGSNEQFF. The J gene is TRBJ2-1, the V gene TRBV7-2; 8 positions match TRBD2. The V and J ends lost 1 base and 6 bases, in that order; junction bases with no gene match: 2. Germline loops: CDR1 SGHTA, CDR2 FQGNSA. CDR3 size: 14 residues.